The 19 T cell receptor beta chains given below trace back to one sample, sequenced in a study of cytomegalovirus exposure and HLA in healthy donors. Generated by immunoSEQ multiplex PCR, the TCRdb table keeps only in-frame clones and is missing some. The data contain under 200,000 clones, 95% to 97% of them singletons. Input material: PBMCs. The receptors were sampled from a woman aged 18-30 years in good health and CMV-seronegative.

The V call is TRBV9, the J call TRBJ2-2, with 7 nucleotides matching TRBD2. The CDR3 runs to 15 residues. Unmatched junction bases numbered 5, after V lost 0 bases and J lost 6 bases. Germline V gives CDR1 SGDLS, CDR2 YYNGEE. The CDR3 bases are TGTGCCAGCAGCGTAGCGGGGGGTAAGGCCGGGGAGCTGTTTTTT. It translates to CASSVAGGKAGELFF.

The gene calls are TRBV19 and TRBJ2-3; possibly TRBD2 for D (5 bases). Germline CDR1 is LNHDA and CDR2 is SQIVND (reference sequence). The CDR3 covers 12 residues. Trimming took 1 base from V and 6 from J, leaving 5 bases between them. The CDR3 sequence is CASSIGEDTQYF. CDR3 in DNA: TGTGCCAGTAGTATAGGGGAGGATACGCAGTATTTT. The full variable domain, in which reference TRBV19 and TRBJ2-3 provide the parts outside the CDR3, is DGGITQSPKYLFRKEGQNVTLSCEQNLNHDAMYWYRQDPGQGLRLIYYSQIVNDFQKGDIAEGYSVSREKKESFPLTVTSAQKNPTAFYLCASSIGEDTQYFGPGTRLTVL.

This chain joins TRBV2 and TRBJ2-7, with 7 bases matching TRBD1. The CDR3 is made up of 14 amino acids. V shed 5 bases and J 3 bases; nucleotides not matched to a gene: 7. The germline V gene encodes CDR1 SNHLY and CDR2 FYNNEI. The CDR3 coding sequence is TGTGCCAGCAGTCTACCGGGACAGCTCTACGAGCAGTACTTC. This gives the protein CASSLPGQLYEQYF.

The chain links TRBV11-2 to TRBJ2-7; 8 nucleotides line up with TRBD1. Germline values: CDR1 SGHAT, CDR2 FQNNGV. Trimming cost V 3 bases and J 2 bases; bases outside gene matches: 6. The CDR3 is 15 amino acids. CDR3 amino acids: CASSFRQGRAYEQYF. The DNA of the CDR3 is TGTGCCAGCAGCTTCCGACAGGGGCGGGCCTACGAGCAGTACTTC.

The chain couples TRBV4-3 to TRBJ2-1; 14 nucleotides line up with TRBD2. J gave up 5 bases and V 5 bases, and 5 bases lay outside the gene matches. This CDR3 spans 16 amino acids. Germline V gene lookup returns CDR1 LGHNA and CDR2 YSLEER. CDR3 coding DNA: TGCGCCAGCAGCGGTGGACTAGCGGGGGGAAACAATGAGCAGTTCTTC. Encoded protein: CASSGGLAGGNNEQFF.

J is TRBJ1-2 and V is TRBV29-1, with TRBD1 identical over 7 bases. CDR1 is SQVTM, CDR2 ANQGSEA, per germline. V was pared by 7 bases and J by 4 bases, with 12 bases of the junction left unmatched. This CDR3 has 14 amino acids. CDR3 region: CSAFFRTGRYGYTF. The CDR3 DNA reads TGCAGCGCCTTCTTTCGGACAGGCCGCTATGGCTACACCTTC. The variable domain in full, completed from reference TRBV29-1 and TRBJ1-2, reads SAVISQKPSRDICQRGTSLTIQCQVDSQVTMMFWYRQQPGQSLTLIATANQGSEATYESGFVIDKFPISRPNLTFSTLTVSNMSPEDSSIYLCSAFFRTGRYGYTFGSGTRLTVV.

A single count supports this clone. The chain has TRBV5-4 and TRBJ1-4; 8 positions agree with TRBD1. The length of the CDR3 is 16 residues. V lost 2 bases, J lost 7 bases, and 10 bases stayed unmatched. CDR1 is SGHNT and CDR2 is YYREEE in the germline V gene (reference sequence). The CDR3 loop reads CASSFRYQGAGEKLFF. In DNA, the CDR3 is TGTGCCAGCAGCTTTCGGTATCAGGGGGCTGGTGAAAAACTGTTTTTT.

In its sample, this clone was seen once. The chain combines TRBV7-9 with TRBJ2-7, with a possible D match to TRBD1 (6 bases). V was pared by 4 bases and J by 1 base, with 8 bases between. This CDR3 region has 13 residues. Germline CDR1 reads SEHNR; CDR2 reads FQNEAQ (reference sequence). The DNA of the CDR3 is TGTGCCAGCAGCTACGGACAGTCCTACGAGCAGTACTTC. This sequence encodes CASSYGQSYEQYF.

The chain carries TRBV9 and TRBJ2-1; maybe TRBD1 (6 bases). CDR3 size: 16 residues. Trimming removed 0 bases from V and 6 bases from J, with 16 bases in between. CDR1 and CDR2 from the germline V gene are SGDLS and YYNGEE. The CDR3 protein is CASSVGLGWGLNEQFF. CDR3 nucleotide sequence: TGTGCCAGCAGCGTAGGTCTAGGATGGGGGCTCAATGAGCAGTTCTTC.

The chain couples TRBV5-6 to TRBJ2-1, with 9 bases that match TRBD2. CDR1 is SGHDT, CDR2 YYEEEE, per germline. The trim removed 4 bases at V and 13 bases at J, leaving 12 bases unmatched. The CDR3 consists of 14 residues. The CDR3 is CASSPGLAGSGQFF. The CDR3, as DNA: TGTGCCAGCAGCCCGGGACTAGCTGGTTCTGGACAGTTCTTC.

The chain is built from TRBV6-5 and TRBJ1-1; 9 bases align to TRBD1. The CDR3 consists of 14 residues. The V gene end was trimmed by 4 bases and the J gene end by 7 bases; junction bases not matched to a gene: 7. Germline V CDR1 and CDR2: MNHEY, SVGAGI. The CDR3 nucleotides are TGTGCCAGCAGTTTTTCCGGGACAGGGATTGAAGCTTTCTTT. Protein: CASSFSGTGIEAFF.

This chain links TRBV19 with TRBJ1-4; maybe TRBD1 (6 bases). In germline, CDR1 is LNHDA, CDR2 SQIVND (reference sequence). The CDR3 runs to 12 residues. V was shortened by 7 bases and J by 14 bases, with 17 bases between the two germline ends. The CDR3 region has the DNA TGTGCCAGTAAAAACCCACAGGGCGGGCTGTTTTTT. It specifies CASKNPQGGLFF.

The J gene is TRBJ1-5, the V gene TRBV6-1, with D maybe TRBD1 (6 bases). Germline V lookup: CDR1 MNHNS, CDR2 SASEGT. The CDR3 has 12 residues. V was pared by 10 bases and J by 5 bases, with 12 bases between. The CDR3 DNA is TGTGCCACAACACCAGGGGATCAGCCCCAGCATTTT. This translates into CATTPGDQPQHF.

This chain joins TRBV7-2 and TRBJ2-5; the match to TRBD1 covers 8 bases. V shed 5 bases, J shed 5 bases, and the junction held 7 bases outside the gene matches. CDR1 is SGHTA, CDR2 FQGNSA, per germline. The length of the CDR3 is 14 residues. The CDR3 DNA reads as TGTGCCAGCAGCCCGGACAGGGCAGCGGAGACCCAGTACTTC. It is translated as CASSPDRAAETQYF. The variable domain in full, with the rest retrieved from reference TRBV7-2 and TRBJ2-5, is GAGVSQSPSNKVTEKGKDVELRCDPISGHTALYWYRQSLGQGLEFLIYFQGNSAPDKSGLPSDRFSAERTGGSVSTLTIQRTQQEDSAVYLCASSPDRAAETQYFGPGTRLLVL.

The CDR3 spells CASSLEGFGSPLHF. CDR3 bases: TGTGCCAGCAGCTTGGAGGGGTTTGGATCACCCCTCCACTTT. The V call is TRBV5-5, the J call TRBJ1-6, with D perhaps TRBD1 (5 bases). This CDR3 has 14 residues. Looked up from germline, CDR1 is SGHKS and CDR2 is YYEKEE (reference sequence). Between the trimmed V and J ends, which lost 0 bases and 10 bases, there was a span of 11 bases.

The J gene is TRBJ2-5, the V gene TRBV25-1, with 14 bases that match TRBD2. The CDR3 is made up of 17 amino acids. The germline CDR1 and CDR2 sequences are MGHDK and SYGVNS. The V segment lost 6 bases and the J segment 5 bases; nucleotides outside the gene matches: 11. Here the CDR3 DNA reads TGTGCCAGCAGCACGGGACTAGCGGGGGCGTGGGGGGAGACCCAGTACTTC. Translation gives CASSTGLAGAWGETQYF.

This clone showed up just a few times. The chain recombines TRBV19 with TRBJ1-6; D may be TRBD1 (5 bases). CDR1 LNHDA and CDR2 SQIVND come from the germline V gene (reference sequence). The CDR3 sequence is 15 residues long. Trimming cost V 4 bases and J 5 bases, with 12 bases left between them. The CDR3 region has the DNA TGTGCCAGTAGTAAATACGACAGAAATAATTCACCCCTCCACTTT. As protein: CASSKYDRNNSPLHF. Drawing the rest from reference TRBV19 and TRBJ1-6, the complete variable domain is DGGITQSPKYLFRKEGQNVTLSCEQNLNHDAMYWYRQDPGQGLRLIYYSQIVNDFQKGDIAEGYSVSREKKESFPLTVTSAQKNPTAFYLCASSKYDRNNSPLHFGNGTRLTVT.

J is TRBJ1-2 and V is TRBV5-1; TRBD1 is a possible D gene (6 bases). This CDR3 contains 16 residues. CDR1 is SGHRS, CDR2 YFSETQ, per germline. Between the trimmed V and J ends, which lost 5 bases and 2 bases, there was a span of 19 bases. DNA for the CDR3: TGCGCCAGCAGTAGGCCCGGTGCAGGGGACAACTATGGCTACACCTTC. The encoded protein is CASSRPGAGDNYGYTF. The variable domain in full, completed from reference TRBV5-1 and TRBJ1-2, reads KAGVTQTPRYLIKTRGQQVTLSCSPISGHRSVSWYQQTPGQGLQFLFEYFSETQRNKGNFPGRFSGRQFSNSRSEMNVSTLELGDSALYLCASSRPGAGDNYGYTFGSGTRLTVV.

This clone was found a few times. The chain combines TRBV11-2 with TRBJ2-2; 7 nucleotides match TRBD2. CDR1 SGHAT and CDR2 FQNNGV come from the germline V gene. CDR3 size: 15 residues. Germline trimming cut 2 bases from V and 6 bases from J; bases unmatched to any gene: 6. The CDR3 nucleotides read TGTGCCAGCAGCTTAATCGGGGGGTTGCCCGGGGAGCTGTTTTTT. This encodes CASSLIGGLPGELFF.